Listed here are 14 T cell receptor beta chains from one sample, sequenced in a study of blood T cell repertoires in COVID-19. The data were produced by immunoSEQ multiplex PCR, yet TCRdb's version contains in-frame clones alone and is incomplete. The sample has around 430,000 clones; around nine tenths are singletons. Material: PBMCs or T cells enriched from blood (not recorded which). The receptors were sampled from a woman aged 45-65 years who had recovered from COVID-19.

This clone was seen only a few times. The rearrangement joins TRBV27 to TRBJ2-6; no definite D call. The germline gives CDR1 MNHEY, CDR2 SMNVEV (reference sequence). V was shortened by 5 bases and J by 0 bases, with 8 bases between the two germline ends. The CDR3 length is 15 residues. CDR3 in amino acids: CASSATTSGANVLTF. The CDR3 region has the DNA TGTGCCAGCAGTGCCACTACCTCTGGGGCCAACGTCCTGACTTTC.

The chain couples TRBV7-9 to TRBJ1-3; tentatively, D is TRBD1 (5 bases). CDR1 and CDR2 (germline): SEHNR, FQNEAQ (reference sequence). The V gene lost 4 bases and the J gene lost 0 bases, with 16 bases spanning the gap. The CDR3 runs to 17 residues. CDR3: CASSSADDRSSGNTIYF. The DNA for the CDR3 is TGTGCCAGCAGCTCCGCTGATGACAGAAGCTCTGGAAACACCATATATTTT.

This clone was observed once. The chain combines TRBV6-5 with TRBJ1-5; no clear D gene. The germline V gene encodes CDR1 MNHEY and CDR2 SVGAGI. This CDR3 region has 14 residues. The V and J ends lost 6 bases and 1 base respectively, with 10 bases between them. CDR3 residues: CASRKQTSNQPQHF. In DNA form, the CDR3 reads TGTGCCAGCAGGAAACAGACCAGCAATCAGCCCCAGCATTTT.

This chain connects TRBV18 to TRBJ1-5, with D unclear. The length of the CDR3 is 13 residues. The V and J ends lost 5 bases and 7 bases respectively, with 12 bases between them. Germline V gene data show CDR1 as KGHSH and CDR2 as LQKENI. The CDR3 nucleotides read TGTGCCAGCTCAAGCGGGGAAAGACAGCCCCAGCATTTT. It is translated as CASSSGERQPQHF. The full variable domain, in which reference TRBV18 and TRBJ1-5 provide the parts outside the CDR3, is NAGVMQNPRHLVRRRGQEARLRCSPMKGHSHVYWYRQLPEEGLKFMVYLQKENIIDESGMPKERFSAEFPKEGPSILRIQQVVRGDSAAYFCASSSGERQPQHFGDGTRLSIL.

V is TRBV6-1 and J is TRBJ1-2, with D hard to call. The CDR3 covers 16 residues. Germline assignment: CDR1 MNHNS and CDR2 SASEGT. V was shortened by 2 bases and J by 4 bases, with 17 bases between the two germline ends. CDR3 sequence (DNA): TGTGCCAGCAGTGAACCCCACGGGTCCCTCCTCTATGGCTACACCTTC. Translation: CASSEPHGSLLYGYTF.

This clone appeared once. The chain combines TRBV11-2 with TRBJ2-3, with 13 nucleotides matching TRBD2. V dropped 5 bases and J dropped 3; count of bases not matched to a gene: 2. Germline V gene lookup returns CDR1 SGHAT and CDR2 FQNNGV. CDR3 length: 15 residues. CDR3 region: CASSPGLAGTDTQYF. The CDR3 DNA is TGTGCCAGCAGCCCGGGACTAGCGGGGACAGATACGCAGTATTTT.

The rearrangement uses TRBV2 and TRBJ2-2; tentative D call: TRBD1 (5 bases). The CDR3 has 14 amino acids. Deletions cut 6 bases from V and 0 bases from J, with 8 bases between. CDR1 is SNHLY, CDR2 FYNNEI, per germline. The CDR3 loop reads CASSDSTNTGELFF. In DNA, the CDR3 is TGTGCCAGCAGCGACAGCACGAACACCGGGGAGCTGTTTTTT.

The chain has TRBV19 and TRBJ1-1; 7 bases are shared with TRBD1. V lost 6 bases to trimming and J lost 4 bases; unmatched junction nucleotides: 17. The CDR3 runs to 17 residues. Germline V gives CDR1 LNHDA, CDR2 SQIVND (reference sequence). CDR3 sequence (DNA): TGTGCCAGTAGACTGACAGGGACCTGGCTTGACCGCACTGAAGCTTTCTTT. It specifies CASRLTGTWLDRTEAFF. Filled out from reference TRBV19 and TRBJ1-1, the complete variable domain reads DGGITQSPKYLFRKEGQNVTLSCEQNLNHDAMYWYRQDPGQGLRLIYYSQIVNDFQKGDIAEGYSVSREKKESFPLTVTSAQKNPTAFYLCASRLTGTWLDRTEAFFGQGTRLTVV.

The CDR3 is CASSGGTAFNEQYF. CDR3 nucleotide sequence: TGTGCCAGCAGCGGCGGGACAGCTTTTAACGAGCAGTACTTC. The chain joins TRBV9 to TRBJ2-7; possibly TRBD1 for D (7 bases). Per the germline V gene, CDR1 is SGDLS and CDR2 is YYNGEE. This CDR3 has 14 residues. V was clipped by 3 bases and J by 5 bases, with 15 bases between them. Using reference TRBV9 and TRBJ2-7 for the parts outside the CDR3, the full variable domain is DSGVTQTPKHLITATGQRVTLRCSPRSGDLSVYWYQQSLDQGLQFLIQYYNGEERAKGNILERFSAQQFPDLHSELNLSSLELGDSALYFCASSGGTAFNEQYFGPGTRLTVT.

In its sample, this clone was seen once. The genes are TRBV2 and TRBJ1-1, with a tentative D call TRBD1 (5 bases). Trimming shortened V by 7 bases and J by 1 base, and 16 bases separated the two germline ends. The germline gives CDR1 SNHLY, CDR2 FYNNEI. This CDR3 has 15 amino acids. The CDR3 region is CASKSDRMGNTEAFF. The CDR3 bases are TGTGCCAGCAAGTCCGACAGAATGGGGAACACTGAAGCTTTCTTT. Together with reference TRBV2 and TRBJ1-1, the CDR3 gives the full variable domain: EPEVTQTPSHQVTQMGQEVILRCVPISNHLYFYWYRQILGQKVEFLVSFYNNEISEKSEIFDDQFSVERPDGSNFTLKIRSTKLEDSAMYFCASKSDRMGNTEAFFGQGTRLTVV.

This clone was recorded only once. This CDR3 is CASSPTSEGYGYTF. The CDR3 DNA reads as TGCGCCAGCAGCCCCACCTCGGAGGGATACGGCTACACCTTC. The chain has TRBV5-1 and TRBJ1-2; D call uncertain. V lost 4 bases, J lost 8 bases, and 18 bases lay in between. The CDR3 extends over 14 amino acids. The germline V gene encodes CDR1 SGHRS and CDR2 YFSETQ.

This chain uses TRBV11-1 with TRBJ2-5; tentative D call: TRBD2 (6 bases). Germline V CDR1 and CDR2: SGHAT, FQDESV (reference sequence). Between the trimmed V and J ends, which lost 6 bases and 3 bases, there was a span of 14 bases. The CDR3 loop spans 14 amino acids. The CDR3 protein is CASRSSAGKETQYF. CDR3 coding DNA: TGTGCCAGCAGATCCTCTGCGGGAAAAGAGACCCAGTACTTC.

This chain joins TRBV3-1 (or the pseudogene TRBV3-2) and TRBJ2-5, with D possibly being TRBD1 (5 bases). Trimming took 3 bases from V and 8 from J, leaving 10 bases between them. CDR1 is LGHDT and CDR2 is YNNKEL in the germline V gene (reference sequence). The CDR3 runs to 12 residues. As DNA, the CDR3 is TGTGCCAGCAGCCAGGGCAGGGAAACCCAGTACTTC. Translated, it gives CASSQGRETQYF.

DNA of the CDR3: TGTGCCAGCGCCGCTGGGCGACAGGGACGCACTGAAGCTTTCTTT. Its protein is CASAAGRQGRTEAFF. The chain is built from TRBV2 and TRBJ1-1, with 7 bases aligning to TRBD1. This CDR3 spans 15 amino acids. The germline gives CDR1 SNHLY, CDR2 FYNNEI. V was clipped by 8 bases and J by 4 bases; unmatched bases: 13.